The 10 T cell receptor beta chains in this list originate from one sample, sequenced in a study of OX40 agonist ivuxolimab in advanced cancers. Using immunoSEQ multiplex PCR, the repertoire was profiled, and TCRdb retains in-frame clones only, with some absent. The sample lists 73,000 or so clones; roughly 85% were seen once. Sample: CD4+ or CD8+ T cells sorted from blood, taken in a trial of the OX40 agonist ivuxolimab. The receptors derive from an adult with an advanced solid tumor such as melanoma, head and neck, liver or kidney cancer.

This chain uses TRBV10-3 with TRBJ1-5; 7 bases fit TRBD1. With V trimmed by 6 bases and J by 3 bases, 5 bases remained unmatched. Germline loops: CDR1 ENHRY, CDR2 SYGVKD. The CDR3 is 14 amino acids. Here the CDR3 DNA reads TGTGCCATCAGCCGGACAGGAGACAATCAGCCCCAGCATTTT. Its protein is CAISRTGDNQPQHF.

The CDR3: CASSEGTASYEQYF. The CDR3 region has the DNA TGCGCCAGCAGTGAGGGGACAGCCTCCTACGAGCAGTACTTC. The rearrangement uses TRBV10-2 and TRBJ2-7; 7 bases are a match to TRBD1. V gave up 2 bases and J gave up 0 bases; unmatched junction bases: 1. The CDR3 runs 14 residues. The germline gives CDR1 WSHSY, CDR2 SAAADI.

The genes are TRBV30 and TRBJ2-1, with a tentative D call TRBD2 (6 bases). The CDR3 is 13 amino acids. Per the germline V gene, CDR1 is GTSNPN and CDR2 is SVGIG (reference sequence). Trimming cost V 8 bases and J 7 bases, with 18 bases left between them. The CDR3 reads CAGGIEAGNEQFF. CDR3 nucleotide sequence: TGTGCCGGCGGGATTGAGGCGGGGAATGAGCAGTTCTTC.

The chain carries TRBV7-8 and TRBJ2-7, with 7 bases that match TRBD1. This CDR3 has 13 residues. Unmatched junction bases numbered 8, after V lost 5 bases and J lost 7 bases. The germline gives CDR1 SGHVS, CDR2 FQNEAQ. The CDR3 region is CASSPDRAQEQYF. The DNA of the CDR3 is TGTGCCAGCAGCCCCGACAGGGCCCAAGAGCAGTACTTC.

The V and J genes are TRBV27 and TRBJ2-3; D is unclear. Per the germline V gene, CDR1 is MNHEY and CDR2 is SMNVEV (reference sequence). The CDR3 sequence is 15 residues long. Between the trimmed V and J ends, which lost 0 bases and 1 base, there was a span of 8 bases. The CDR3 nucleotides are TGTGCCAGCAGTTTATCGCCCAGACGCACAGATACGCAGTATTTT. As protein: CASSLSPRRTDTQYF.

The V gene is TRBV5-4, the J gene TRBJ1-2, with D possibly TRBD1 on 6 matching bases. V lost 5 bases, J lost 2 bases, and 10 bases lay in between. Germline CDR1 reads SGHNT; CDR2 reads YYREEE (reference sequence). The CDR3 spans 13 residues. The CDR3 DNA is TGTGCCAGCAGTTTCGACAGGAACTATGGCTACACCTTC. Its protein product is CASSFDRNYGYTF.

The chain joins TRBV19 to TRBJ1-2, with no clear D. Between the trimmed V and J ends, which lost 7 bases and 0 bases, there was a span of 12 bases. The length of the CDR3 is 14 residues. The germline gives CDR1 LNHDA, CDR2 SQIVND (reference sequence). The CDR3 coding sequence is TGTGCCAGTAAGGGTCGAAAAGCTAACTATGGCTACACCTTC. It yields the protein CASKGRKANYGYTF.

The chain combines TRBV5-8 with TRBJ1-1, with 7 bases matching TRBD1. Germline CDR1 SGHTS, CDR2 YDEGEE. The CDR3 spans 13 residues. V was pared by 2 bases and J by 7 bases, with 5 bases of the junction left unmatched. The CDR3 DNA is TGTGCCAGCAGCTTACCATACAGGGGTGAAGCTTTCTTT. It translates to CASSLPYRGEAFF.

The chain combines TRBV6-1 with TRBJ1-2; 7 bases match TRBD1. In germline, CDR1 is MNHNS, CDR2 SASEGT. J lost 3 bases, V lost 6 bases, and 4 bases had no gene match. This CDR3 is built from 13 residues. The CDR3 region has the DNA TGTGCCAGCAGACTACAGGGGCACTATGGCTACACCTTC. This codes for CASRLQGHYGYTF.

This chain uses TRBV11-2 with TRBJ2-7, with D possibly being TRBD2 (5 bases). V lost 5 bases and J lost 7, with 12 bases in between. The CDR3 totals 12 residues. Germline V gene data show CDR1 as SGHAT and CDR2 as FQNNGV. The CDR3 DNA sequence: TGTGCCAGCAGCCCACTTACGGGGGAGCAGTACTTC. Protein product: CASSPLTGEQYF.